The 9 T cell receptor beta chains below were found in one sample sequenced in a study of cytomegalovirus exposure and HLA in healthy donors. Use of 60 Vbeta and 13 Jbeta primers characterized the PCR. Sequencing was performed with immunoSEQ multiplex PCR; in TCRdb, only in-frame clones are kept and a portion is missing. The sample holds roughly 140,000 clones; roughly 80% are singletons and the top ten take about 3%. The sequenced sample was PBMCs. Receptors originate from a man aged 35 to 55 in good health and CMV-seropositive.

The V gene is TRBV2, the J gene TRBJ1-2, with 9 positions matching TRBD1. The V gene end was trimmed by 8 bases and the J gene end by 6 bases; junction bases not matched to a gene: 16. Looked up from germline, CDR1 is SNHLY and CDR2 is FYNNEI. The CDR3 extends over 16 amino acids. In DNA, the CDR3 is TGTGCCAGCTACAAACAGGGGGCCCGCGCATCAAATGGCTACACCTTC. Protein: CASYKQGARASNGYTF.

This sequence joins TRBV5-4 and TRBJ2-5; no firm D call. CDR3 length: 13 residues. The V and J ends lost 2 bases and 0 bases respectively, with 5 bases between them. Germline lookup yields CDR1 SGHNT and CDR2 YYREEE (reference sequence). The CDR3 loop reads CASSLTDQETQYF. CDR3 DNA: TGTGCCAGCAGCTTAACAGACCAAGAGACCCAGTACTTC.

This clone has only a few counts. V is TRBV6-1 and J is TRBJ1-5, with a tentative D call TRBD1 (5 bases). The V gene's germline CDR1 is MNHNS and CDR2 SASEGT. V lost 8 bases, J lost 7 bases, and 15 bases lay in between. This CDR3 spans 13 amino acids. CDR3 region: CASEAGGGQPQHF. The CDR3 DNA sequence: TGTGCCAGCGAGGCTGGGGGAGGGCAGCCCCAGCATTTT.

The V gene is TRBV5-8, the J gene TRBJ2-7, with TRBD2 as a possible D gene (6 bases). Germline V lookup: CDR1 SGHTS, CDR2 YDEGEE. This CDR3 spans 13 amino acids. V was cut by 2 bases and J by 5 bases, with 11 bases left in between. The DNA for the CDR3 is TGTGCCAGCAGCTTCTCGGGGGTACACGAGCAGTACTTC. Translating gives CASSFSGVHEQYF. Full variable domain (rest looked up from reference TRBV5-8 and TRBJ2-7): EAGVTQSPTHLIKTRGQQATLRCSPISGHTSVYWYQQALGLGLQFLLWYDEGEERNRGNFPPRFSGRQFPNYSSELNVNALELEDSALYLCASSFSGVHEQYFGPGTRLTVT.

This clone was seen more than once but under ten times. The rearrangement joins TRBV7-3 to TRBJ2-2; weak D call: TRBD2 (6 bases). CDR1 and CDR2 (germline): SGHTA, FQGTGA. CDR3 length: 16 residues. The V end was cut by 4 bases, the J end by 1 base, with 13 bases between. CDR3 region: CASSSGTQKNTGELFF. The CDR3 DNA sequence: TGTGCCAGCAGCTCCGGGACTCAGAAGAACACCGGGGAGCTGTTTTTT.

The V gene is TRBV7-6, the J gene TRBJ2-7; no clear D gene. This CDR3 has 16 amino acids. The V and J ends lost 5 bases and 4 bases respectively, with 21 bases between them. The germline V gene encodes CDR1 SGHVS and CDR2 FNYEAQ. The CDR3 DNA reads TGTGCCAGCAGCCCGTTGGGCAGAACAATTAATTACGAGCAGTACTTC. Its translation: CASSPLGRTINYEQYF. Together with reference TRBV7-6 and TRBJ2-7, the CDR3 gives the full variable domain: GAGVSQSPRYKVTKRGQDVALRCDPISGHVSLYWYRQALGQGPEFLTYFNYEAQQDKSGLPNDRFSAERPEGSISTLTIQRTEQRDSAMYRCASSPLGRTINYEQYFGPGTRLTVT.

The CDR3: CASSVGPMRDEQYF. In DNA form, the CDR3 reads TGTGCCAGCAGCGTAGGTCCGATGCGGGACGAGCAGTACTTC. V is TRBV9 and J is TRBJ2-7; D is possibly TRBD2 (5 bases). Trimming left V 0 bases short and J 5 bases short, with 12 bases between. There are 14 residues in the CDR3. Germline V gene lookup returns CDR1 SGDLS and CDR2 YYNGEE.

V is TRBV29-1 and J is TRBJ1-3; D ambiguous. Germline CDR1 and CDR2: SQVTM and ANQGSEA. The ends were cut back, 2 bases at V and 4 bases at J, with 6 bases in the middle. The CDR3 is 12 residues long. The CDR3 DNA reads TGCAGCGTTGAAACACCCGGAAACACCATATATTTT. Its translation: CSVETPGNTIYF.

V usage is TRBV6-1 and J usage is TRBJ1-5; 7 bases fit TRBD1. The CDR3 loop spans 13 amino acids. CDR1 MNHNS and CDR2 SASEGT come from the germline V gene. The trim removed 2 bases at V and 12 bases at J, leaving 7 bases unmatched. The CDR3 DNA follows: TGTGCCAGCAGTGAAATAGGGGGCAGCCACCAGCATTTT. It codes for CASSEIGGSHQHF.